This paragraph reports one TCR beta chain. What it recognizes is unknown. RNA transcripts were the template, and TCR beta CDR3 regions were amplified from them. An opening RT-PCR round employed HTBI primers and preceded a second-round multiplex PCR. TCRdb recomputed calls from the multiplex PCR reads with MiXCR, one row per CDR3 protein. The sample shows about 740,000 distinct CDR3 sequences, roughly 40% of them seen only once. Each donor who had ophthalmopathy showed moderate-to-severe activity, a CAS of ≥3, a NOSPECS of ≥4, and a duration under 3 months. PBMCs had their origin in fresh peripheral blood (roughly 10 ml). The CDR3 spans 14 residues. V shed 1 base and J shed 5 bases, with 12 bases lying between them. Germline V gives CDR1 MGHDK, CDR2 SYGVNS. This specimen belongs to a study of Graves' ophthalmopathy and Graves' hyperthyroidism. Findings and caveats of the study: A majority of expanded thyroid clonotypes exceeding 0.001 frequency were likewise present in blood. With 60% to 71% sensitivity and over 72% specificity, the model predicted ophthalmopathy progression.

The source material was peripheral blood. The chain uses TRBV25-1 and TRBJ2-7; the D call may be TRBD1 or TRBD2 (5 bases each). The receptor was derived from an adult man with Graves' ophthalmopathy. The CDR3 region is CASSEWPGSDEQYF. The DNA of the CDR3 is TGTGCCAGCAGTGAATGGCCAGGGAGTGACGAGCAGTACTTC.